This is a list of T cell receptor beta chains from one sample in a study of a mutant IDH1 vaccine in newly diagnosed glioma. Repertoires were generated with immunoSEQ multiplex PCR, while TCRdb's copy carries only in-frame clones and drops some. The sample records over 20,000 clones, approximately 90% being singletons. The specimen was PBMCs, collected from a glioma patient treated with radiotherapy, temozolomide or both. The receptors were gathered from a man aged 25-45 years with glioma. Each CDR3 is given with its conserved first and last residue. D genes are given only for firm matches. Not every row has a clone size; where given, it reads once, few, many or a size class.

d_call	v_call	clone_size	j_call	cdr3_nt	cdr3_aa
.	TRBV5-5	.	TRBJ2-1	TGTGCCAGCAGCAAGGAGGACGAGCAGTTCTTC	CASSKEDEQFF
.	TRBV7-9	once	TRBJ2-5	TGTGCCAGCAGTTACCTTCTAGAGACCCAGTACTTC	CASSYLLETQYF
TRBD1	TRBV5-1	.	TRBJ1-6	TGCGCCAGCAGGAGGACAGGGGAGCGCAATTCACCCCTCCACTTT	CASRRTGERNSPLHF
.	TRBV27	.	TRBJ2-3	TGTGCCAGCAGTTTCGAGCGGCCCACAGATACGCAGTATTTT	CASSFERPTDTQYF
.	TRBV21-1	.	TRBJ2-7	TGTGCCAGCAGCCTCAGCGTCTCCTACGAGCAGTACTTC	CASSLSVSYEQYF
TRBD1	TRBV7-9	.	TRBJ1-5	TGTGCCAGCAGCCGGGACAGGAGGGCGGATCAGCCCCAGCATTTT	CASSRDRRADQPQHF
TRBD2	TRBV6-1	.	TRBJ2-1	TGTGCCAGCAGTCTGAGCGGGAGAGGCTACAATGAGCAGTTCTTC	CASSLSGRGYNEQFF
TRBD1	TRBV11-2	.	TRBJ1-5	TGTGCCAGCAGCCCTCGGACAGGGGATCAGCCCCAGCATTTT	CASSPRTGDQPQHF
.	TRBV7-2	once	TRBJ1-3	TGTGCCAGCAGCTTGGGCAGGGGCTCTGGAAACACCATATATTTT	CASSLGRGSGNTIYF
.	TRBV4-1	few	TRBJ1-5	TGCGCCAGCAGCCTGGGGGGTAACCCACCCCAAAATCAGCCCCAGCATTTT	CASSLGGNPPQNQPQHF
.	TRBV10-3	.	TRBJ2-2	TGTGCCATCAGTGAAGAGGGCAGGGCCGGGGAGCTGTTTTTT	CAISEEGRAGELFF
.	TRBV9	.	TRBJ2-3	TGTGCCAGCAGCCCCCTTATTAGGGATACGCAGTATTTT	CASSPLIRDTQYF
TRBD1	TRBV9	once	TRBJ2-2	TGTGCCAGCAGCGTTGACAGGGGGAACACCGGGGAGCTGTTTTTT	CASSVDRGNTGELFF
.	TRBV19	.	TRBJ1-4	TGTGCCAGTAGTGTAATCCCGGGATCCGCGGAGAAACTGTTTTTT	CASSVIPGSAEKLFF
.	TRBV20-1	.	TRBJ1-2	TGCAGTGCTACCACAGGGTATGGCTACACCTTC	CSATTGYGYTF
TRBD1	TRBV7-9	once	TRBJ2-7	TGTGCCAGCAGCGTAGGAGGGACAGGGGGGGACGAGCAGTACTTC	CASSVGGTGGDEQYF
.	TRBV20-1	.	TRBJ2-1	TGCAGTGCTCTGACTAGGGGTGAGCAGTTCTTC	CSALTRGEQFF
TRBD2	TRBV29-1	.	TRBJ2-2	TGCAGCGTTATGGGACTAGCGGGAGCCGGGGAGCTGTTTTTT	CSVMGLAGAGELFF
.	TRBV10-3	.	TRBJ1-2	TGTGCCATCAGTGATCGGGGGTCGGACTATGGCTACACCTTC	CAISDRGSDYGYTF
.	TRBV5-1	.	TRBJ1-3	TGCGCCAGCAGCTGGTCAGGGAACCAAGTTGGAAACACCATATATTTT	CASSWSGNQVGNTIYF
TRBD2	TRBV2	.	TRBJ2-5	TGTGCCAGCAAGGGGCTAGCGGACGAGACCCAGTACTTC	CASKGLADETQYF
.	TRBV21-1	.	TRBJ2-3	TGTGCCAGCCCTCCGGGACAGCACACAGATACGCAGTATTTT	CASPPGQHTDTQYF
TRBD1	TRBV27	.	TRBJ2-1	TGTGCCAGCAGTTTAACCCCAGGGGGCGGCTACAATGAGCAGTTCTTC	CASSLTPGGGYNEQFF
.	TRBV2	.	TRBJ1-4	TGTGTCACCGGGACTCCAGGCGGGAATAATGAAAAACTGTTTTTT	CVTGTPGGNNEKLFF